Shown below are 2 T cell receptor beta chains from a single sample sequenced in a study of cytomegalovirus exposure and HLA in healthy donors. PCR primers comprised 60 Vbeta and 13 Jbeta primers. The method was immunoSEQ multiplex PCR; TCRdb's version includes in-frame clones alone and lacks a portion of them. The data contain 150,000 to 200,000 clones, approximately 73% of them singletons. Specimen: PBMCs. These receptors were taken from a man between 25 and 39 years old in good health and CMV-seropositive.

This rearrangement joins TRBV5-1 to TRBJ2-2; TRBD1 aligns across 9 bases. The length of the CDR3 is 17 residues. The junction had 11 bases not matched to a gene; V was cut back by 5 bases and J by 3 bases. CDR1 is SGHRS, CDR2 YFSETQ, per germline. The chain's CDR3 is CASSWPTGGADTGELFF. In DNA, the CDR3 is TGCGCCAGCAGTTGGCCCACAGGGGGCGCGGACACCGGGGAGCTGTTTTTT. Full variable domain (rest looked up from reference TRBV5-1 and TRBJ2-2): KAGVTQTPRYLIKTRGQQVTLSCSPISGHRSVSWYQQTPGQGLQFLFEYFSETQRNKGNFPGRFSGRQFSNSRSEMNVSTLELGDSALYLCASSWPTGGADTGELFFGEGSRLTVL.

The V and J genes are TRBV25-1 and TRBJ2-1, with TRBD2 matching over 14 bases. Losses at the gene ends were 4 bases for V and 9 bases for J; bases not matched to a gene: 11. The CDR3 has 17 residues. CDR1 is MGHDK, CDR2 SYGVNS, per germline. CDR3 sequence (DNA): TGTGCCAGCAGTGGCCCGGGACTAGCGGGAGTTTCGGGTGAGCAGTTCTTC. As protein: CASSGPGLAGVSGEQFF.